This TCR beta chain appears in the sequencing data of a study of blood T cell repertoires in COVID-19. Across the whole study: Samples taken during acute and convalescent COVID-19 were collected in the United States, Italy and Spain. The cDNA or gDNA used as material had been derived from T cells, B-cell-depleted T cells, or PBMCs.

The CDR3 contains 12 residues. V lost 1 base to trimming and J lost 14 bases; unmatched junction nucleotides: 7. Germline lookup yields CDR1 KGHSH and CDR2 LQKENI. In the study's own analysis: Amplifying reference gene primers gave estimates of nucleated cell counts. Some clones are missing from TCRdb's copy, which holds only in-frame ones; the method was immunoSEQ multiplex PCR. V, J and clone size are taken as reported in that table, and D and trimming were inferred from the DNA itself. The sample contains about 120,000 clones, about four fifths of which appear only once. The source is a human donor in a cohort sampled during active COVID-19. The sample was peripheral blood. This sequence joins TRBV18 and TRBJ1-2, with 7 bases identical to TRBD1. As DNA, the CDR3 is TGTGCCAGCTCACCACAAACAGGGGATAGGACCTTC. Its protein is CASSPQTGDRTF. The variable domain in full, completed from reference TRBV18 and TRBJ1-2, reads NAGVMQNPRHLVRRRGQEARLRCSPMKGHSHVYWYRQLPEEGLKFMVYLQKENIIDESGMPKERFSAEFPKEGPSILRIQQVVRGDSAAYFCASSPQTGDRTFGSGTRLTVV.